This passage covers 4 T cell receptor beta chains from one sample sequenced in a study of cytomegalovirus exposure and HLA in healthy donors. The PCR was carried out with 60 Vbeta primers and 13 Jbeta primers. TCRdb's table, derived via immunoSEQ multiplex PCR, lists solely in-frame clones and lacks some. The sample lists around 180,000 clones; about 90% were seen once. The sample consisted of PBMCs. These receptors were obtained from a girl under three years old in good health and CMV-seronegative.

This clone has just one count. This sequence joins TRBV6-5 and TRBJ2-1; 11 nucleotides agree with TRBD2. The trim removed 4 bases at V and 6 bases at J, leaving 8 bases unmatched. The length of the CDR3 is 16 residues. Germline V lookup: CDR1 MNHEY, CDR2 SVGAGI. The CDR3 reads CASSSLAGARVNEQFF. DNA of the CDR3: TGTGCCAGCAGTTCACTAGCGGGAGCTCGGGTCAATGAGCAGTTCTTC.

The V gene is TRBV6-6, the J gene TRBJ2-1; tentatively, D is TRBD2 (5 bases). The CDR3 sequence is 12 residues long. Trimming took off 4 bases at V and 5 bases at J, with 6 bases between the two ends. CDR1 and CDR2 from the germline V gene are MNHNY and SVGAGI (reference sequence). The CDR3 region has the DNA TGTGCCAGCAGTTTGGGAGACAATGAGCAGTTCTTC. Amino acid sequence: CASSLGDNEQFF.

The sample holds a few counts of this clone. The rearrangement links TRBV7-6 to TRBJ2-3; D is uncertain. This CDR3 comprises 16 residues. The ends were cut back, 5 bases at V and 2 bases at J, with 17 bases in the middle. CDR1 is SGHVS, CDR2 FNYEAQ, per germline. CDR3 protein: CASSATSLAFTDTQYF. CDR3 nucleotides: TGTGCCAGCAGCGCAACAAGTCTGGCCTTCACAGATACGCAGTATTTT.

In DNA, the CDR3 is TGTGCCAGCAGCCGTGAGACAGGGATGGGTGATGAAGCTTTCTTT. Translating it yields CASSRETGMGDEAFF. The gene calls are TRBV7-9 and TRBJ1-1; 7 nucleotides agree with TRBD1. The V segment lost 5 bases and the J segment 7 bases; nucleotides outside the gene matches: 13. The germline CDR1 and CDR2 sequences are SEHNR and FQNEAQ (reference sequence). This CDR3 is built from 15 residues.